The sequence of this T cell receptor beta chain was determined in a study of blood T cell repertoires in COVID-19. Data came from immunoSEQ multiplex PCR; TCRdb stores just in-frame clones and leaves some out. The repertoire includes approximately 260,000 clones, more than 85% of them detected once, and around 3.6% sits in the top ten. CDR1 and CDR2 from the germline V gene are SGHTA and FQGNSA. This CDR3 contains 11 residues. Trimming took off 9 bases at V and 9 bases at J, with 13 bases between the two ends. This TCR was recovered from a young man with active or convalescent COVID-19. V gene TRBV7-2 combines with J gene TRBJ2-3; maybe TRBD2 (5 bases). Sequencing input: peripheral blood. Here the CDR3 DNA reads TGTGCCAGTAGGGCCACTAGAACGCAGTATTTT. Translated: CASRATRTQYF.